Following are 26 T cell receptor beta chains from one sample sequenced in a study of blood T cell repertoires in COVID-19. Some clones are missing from TCRdb's copy, which holds only in-frame ones; the method was immunoSEQ multiplex PCR. This table has roughly 240,000 clones, over 75% appearing once. The sample consisted of PBMCs or T cells enriched from blood (not recorded which). Receptors were obtained from a woman in her 50s with acute COVID-19.

The V gene is TRBV28, the J gene TRBJ2-6; possibly TRBD2 for D (5 bases). V shed 2 bases and J shed 0 bases, with 5 bases lying between them. The CDR3 totals 15 residues. Per germline, CDR1 MDHEN and CDR2 SYDVKM. CDR3 residues: CASSLGGSGANVLTF. CDR3 in DNA: TGTGCCAGCAGTTTAGGAGGCTCTGGGGCCAACGTCCTGACTTTC.

This clone was picked up one time. The chain links TRBV6-5 to TRBJ1-3; D is ambiguous. Trimming cost V 6 bases and J 8 bases, with 14 bases left between them. Germline lookup yields CDR1 MNHEY and CDR2 SVGAGI. The CDR3 is made up of 13 amino acids. CDR3 loop: CASSGLRTDTIYF. CDR3 nucleotides: TGTGCCAGCAGCGGACTTAGAACGGACACCATATATTTT.

This clone has just a few counts. This sample also contains other DNA sequences that code for the same CDR3. This chain links TRBV30 with TRBJ1-1; 7 bases are shared with TRBD1. Germline values: CDR1 GTSNPN, CDR2 SVGIG (reference sequence). J lost 0 bases, V lost 0 bases, and 1 base had no gene match. CDR3 length equals 14 residues. The CDR3 sequence is CAWSVRGLNTEAFF. Here the CDR3 DNA reads TGTGCCTGGAGTGTTAGGGGGCTGAACACTGAAGCTTTCTTT. Complete variable domain (other parts from reference TRBV30 and TRBJ1-1): SQTIHQWPATLVQPVGSPLSLECTVEGTSNPNLYWYRQAAGRGLQLLFYSVGIGQISSEVPQNLSASRPQDRQFILSSKKLLLSDSGFYLCAWSVRGLNTEAFFGQGTRLTVV.

The V call is TRBV7-2, the J call TRBJ2-1; D possibly corresponds to TRBD1 (5 bases). Trimming stripped 2 bases from V and 8 bases from J, with 22 bases between. This CDR3 spans 17 amino acids. Germline V gene data show CDR1 as SGHTA and CDR2 as FQGNSA. This CDR3 is CASSLTGQGRVVDEQFF. CDR3 DNA sequence: TGTGCCAGCAGCTTAACGGGCCAGGGAAGGGTTGTCGATGAGCAGTTCTTC.

This sequence joins TRBV6-5 and TRBJ1-2; TRBD1 might be the D (6 bases). The V gene's germline CDR1 is MNHEY and CDR2 SVGAGI. The CDR3 covers 12 residues. V lost 6 bases and J 6 bases, leaving 11 bases between the germline ends. This chain's CDR3 is CASSSDSHGYTF. The CDR3 DNA sequence: TGTGCCAGCAGCTCGGACAGCCATGGCTACACCTTC.

The V and J genes are TRBV7-3 and TRBJ1-6; the match to TRBD1 covers 7 bases. The V gene end was trimmed by 6 bases and the J gene end by 4 bases; junction bases not matched to a gene: 9. The germline gives CDR1 SGHTA, CDR2 FQGTGA. CDR3 length equals 16 residues. The CDR3 protein is CASRQGQDHYNSPLHF. For the CDR3, the DNA is TGTGCCAGCAGACAAGGACAGGACCATTATAATTCACCCCTCCACTTT.

The genes are TRBV27 and TRBJ2-5; possible D gene TRBD1, 6 bases. The V and J ends lost 6 bases and 1 base respectively, with 15 bases between them. The CDR3 spans 15 residues. Germline CDR1 MNHEY, CDR2 SMNVEV (reference sequence). CDR3 sequence reads: CASSVGTGIQETQYF. In DNA form, the CDR3 reads TGTGCCAGCAGCGTTGGTACAGGGATCCAAGAGACCCAGTACTTC.

This sequence joins TRBV4-3 and TRBJ2-5; tentatively, D is TRBD1 (5 bases). The CDR3 is 15 amino acids. The germline gives CDR1 LGHNA, CDR2 YSLEER. The V gene lost 5 bases and the J gene lost 2 bases, with 15 bases spanning the gap. The CDR3 DNA is TGCGCCAGCAGCTTTAAAGGACATTCACAAGAGACCCAGTACTTC. It encodes CASSFKGHSQETQYF.

The chain couples TRBV7-2 to TRBJ2-5, with TRBD2 identical over 11 bases. The CDR3 is made up of 13 amino acids. CDR1 and CDR2 from the germline V gene are SGHTA and FQGNSA. V was pared by 5 bases and J by 5 bases, with 1 base of the junction left unmatched. DNA of the CDR3: TGTGCCAGCAGCCGACTAGCGGGGGAGACCCAGTACTTC. Amino acids: CASSRLAGETQYF.

The CDR3 DNA is TGTGCCAGCTCACGACAGGGGAATGAAAAACTGTTTTTT. Encoded protein: CASSRQGNEKLFF. The chain has TRBV18 and TRBJ1-4; 8 bases align to TRBD1. The germline CDR1 and CDR2 sequences are KGHSH and LQKENI. CDR3 size: 13 residues. The V gene end was trimmed by 4 bases and the J gene end by 5 bases; junction bases not matched to a gene: 0.

The rearrangement joins TRBV3-1 (or the pseudogene TRBV3-2) to TRBJ2-1, with 9 nucleotides matching TRBD2. After removal of 2 bases from V and 2 bases from J, the junction contained 13 bases not matched to a gene. The CDR3 loop spans 19 amino acids. Per germline, CDR1 LGHDT and CDR2 YNNKEL (reference sequence). CDR3 residues: CASSQKGPSERGAYNEQFF. CDR3 bases: TGTGCCAGCAGCCAAAAGGGCCCCTCCGAGCGGGGGGCCTACAATGAGCAGTTCTTC.

The J gene is TRBJ1-5, the V gene TRBV12-3 or TRBV12-4, with D possibly being TRBD1 (5 bases). V was clipped by 5 bases and J by 4 bases, with 9 bases between them. The CDR3 covers 13 residues. CDR3 coding DNA: TGTGCCAGCAGTCCAGGGTGGAATCAGCCCCAGCATTTT. Translated, it gives CASSPGWNQPQHF.

The genes are TRBV9 and TRBJ2-3, with D tentatively TRBD2 (5 bases). Trimming left V 1 base short and J 0 bases short, with 12 bases between. From germline, CDR1 is SGDLS and CDR2 YYNGEE. The CDR3 runs 16 residues. Here the CDR3 reads CASSVFTGLSTDTQYF. CDR3 bases: TGTGCCAGCAGCGTATTCACGGGGTTGAGCACAGATACGCAGTATTTT. The entire variable domain, with the rest obtained from reference TRBV9 and TRBJ2-3, is as follows: DSGVTQTPKHLITATGQRVTLRCSPRSGDLSVYWYQQSLDQGLQFLIQYYNGEERAKGNILERFSAQQFPDLHSELNLSSLELGDSALYFCASSVFTGLSTDTQYFGPGTRLTVL.

V and J are TRBV7-2 and TRBJ1-3, with D possibly TRBD1 on 6 matching bases. The CDR3 sequence is 17 residues long. V was pared by 5 bases and J by 0 bases, with 17 bases between. Germline loops: CDR1 SGHTA, CDR2 FQGNSA. CDR3 DNA: TGTGCCAGCAGCCCAAGTAGTGGGGGCAACTCTGGAAACACCATATATTTT. Its protein is CASSPSSGGNSGNTIYF. The entire variable domain, with the rest obtained from reference TRBV7-2 and TRBJ1-3, is as follows: GAGVSQSPSNKVTEKGKDVELRCDPISGHTALYWYRQSLGQGLEFLIYFQGNSAPDKSGLPSDRFSAERTGGSVSTLTIQRTQQEDSAVYLCASSPSSGGNSGNTIYFGEGSWLTVV.

The gene calls are TRBV3-1 (or the pseudogene TRBV3-2) and TRBJ2-1; TRBD2 aligns across 8 bases. The CDR3 runs to 16 residues. CDR1 is LGHDT, CDR2 YNNKEL, per germline (reference sequence). With V trimmed by 1 base and J by 7 bases, 9 bases remained unmatched. The CDR3 sequence: CASSQVGRGARNEQFF. In DNA form, the CDR3 reads TGTGCCAGCAGCCAAGTGGGGCGGGGGGCTCGGAATGAGCAGTTCTTC.

The genes are TRBV2 and TRBJ1-4, with 7 bases aligning to TRBD1. Trimming removed 5 bases from V and 10 bases from J; junction bases left unmatched: 7. The CDR3 extends over 13 amino acids. Germline loops: CDR1 SNHLY, CDR2 FYNNEI. The CDR3: CASSKEQGGKLFF. CDR3 sequence (DNA): TGTGCCAGCAGTAAAGAGCAGGGGGGAAAACTGTTTTTT.

The count of this clone is one. The chain combines TRBV5-1 with TRBJ2-5, with TRBD2 identical over 11 bases. The CDR3 covers 16 residues. Germline trimming cut 4 bases from V and 5 bases from J; bases unmatched to any gene: 10. Germline CDR1 reads SGHRS; CDR2 reads YFSETQ. DNA for the CDR3: TGCGCCAGCAGCCTAGGGACTAGCGGTAATGGGGAGACCCAGTACTTC. Translated: CASSLGTSGNGETQYF.

The chain is built from TRBV6-1 and TRBJ1-5; 7 bases align to TRBD1. CDR3 size: 16 residues. The V gene's germline CDR1 is MNHNS and CDR2 SASEGT. J gave up 4 bases and V 1 base, and 7 bases lay outside the gene matches. CDR3 DNA sequence: TGTGCCAGCAGTGAAGGGACAGGAATCGGTAATCAGCCCCAGCATTTT. This sequence encodes CASSEGTGIGNQPQHF.

The chain is built from TRBV9 and TRBJ1-3; D not resolved. This CDR3 contains 14 residues. V dropped 0 bases and J dropped 0 bases, with 4 bases sitting between them. Germline V lookup: CDR1 SGDLS, CDR2 YYNGEE. The CDR3 bases are TGTGCCAGCAGCGTAGCGCGCTCTGGAAACACCATATATTTT. Encoded protein: CASSVARSGNTIYF.

The V and J genes are TRBV5-6 and TRBJ1-2; maybe TRBD1 (5 bases). Looked up from germline, CDR1 is SGHDT and CDR2 is YYEEEE. V lost 4 bases and J 8 bases, leaving 15 bases between the germline ends. The CDR3 has 13 amino acids. The CDR3 DNA reads as TGTGCCAGCAGCGCGCAGGGCGTTCAGGGCTACACCTTC. Amino acid sequence: CASSAQGVQGYTF.

The chain is built from TRBV29-1 and TRBJ2-5; 8 nucleotides match TRBD2. The CDR3 totals 14 residues. Germline trimming cut 8 bases from V and 2 bases from J; bases unmatched to any gene: 10. Germline-derived CDR1 and CDR2 are SQVTM and ANQGSEA. The CDR3 here is CSFGAGVIQETQYF. CDR3 nucleotide sequence: TGCAGCTTCGGAGCGGGGGTCATTCAAGAGACCCAGTACTTC.

V is TRBV7-2 and J is TRBJ1-2; D remains ambiguous. This CDR3 spans 12 amino acids. CDR1 and CDR2 (germline): SGHTA, FQGNSA. V lost 1 base and J lost 14, with 14 bases in between. CDR3 sequence (DNA): TGTGCCAGCAGCTTAGGGGCATCGAGCGGAACCTTC. It encodes CASSLGASSGTF.

This clone occurred once. This chain links TRBV19 with TRBJ1-2; 9 bases fit TRBD1. Trimming removed 8 bases from V and 3 bases from J; junction bases left unmatched: 7. Germline assignment: CDR1 LNHDA and CDR2 SQIVND (reference sequence). The CDR3 runs 14 residues. This chain's CDR3 is CASRSRDRDYGYTF. The CDR3 nucleotides read TGTGCCAGTCGCTCGAGGGACAGGGACTATGGCTACACCTTC.

This chain joins TRBV27 and TRBJ1-1; 11 bases agree with TRBD1. V shed 6 bases and J 11 bases; nucleotides not matched to a gene: 11. The CDR3 sequence is 14 residues long. Germline V gene sequence: CDR1 MNHEY, CDR2 SMNVEV (reference sequence). DNA of the CDR3: TGTGCCAGCAGCATATCCGGGACAGGGGGAATGGCTTTCTTT. This sequence encodes CASSISGTGGMAFF.

The rearrangement links TRBV9 to TRBJ2-2, with 13 bases identical to TRBD2. V shed 4 bases, J shed 6 bases, and the junction held 6 bases outside the gene matches. This CDR3 comprises 16 residues. The germline V gene has CDR1 SGDLS and CDR2 YYNGEE. The CDR3 coding sequence is TGTGCCAGCAGCACCACTAGCGGGGGGGCCCCCGGGGAGCTGTTTTTT. Translating gives CASSTTSGGAPGELFF.

As DNA, the CDR3 is TGTGCCAGCAGCTTAGGAGGGCGCAATGAAAAACTGTTTTTT. Protein product: CASSLGGRNEKLFF. The rearrangement uses TRBV7-8 and TRBJ1-4; D gene unclear. Germline-derived CDR1 and CDR2 are SGHVS and FQNEAQ. Trimming pared 1 base from V and 5 bases from J, leaving 8 bases between. This CDR3 spans 14 amino acids.